This TCR beta chain appears in the sequencing data of a study of blood T cells in healthy people across ages. This clonotype occurred many times. Germline assignment: CDR1 SGHTA and CDR2 FQGNSA. The CDR3 has 11 residues. The V gene lost 6 bases and the J gene lost 2 bases, with 4 bases spanning the gap. Next came a second PCR, run for about 6 to 12 cycles, which used a sample-barcoded 5' primer along with a J-beta primer mix. TCRdb recomputed calls from the 5' RACE reads with MiXCR, one row per CDR3 protein. Of about 760,000 distinct CDR3 sequences listed, approximately 60% are singletons. The J gene is TRBJ2-5, the V gene TRBV7-2, with D unresolved. The origin of this receptor is a man in his forties or fifties in good health. Specimen: blood. CDR3 nucleotides: TGTGCCAGCAGGGAGCAAGAGACCCAGTACTTC. It codes for CASREQETQYF. The variable domain in full, completed from reference TRBV7-2 and TRBJ2-5, reads GAGVSQSPSNKVTEKGKDVELRCDPISGHTALYWYRQSLGQGLEFLIYFQGNSAPDKSGLPSDRFSAERTGGSVSTLTIQRTQQEDSAVYLCASREQETQYFGPGTRLLVL.